Following are 10 T cell receptor beta chains from one sample sequenced in a study of CD8+ T cells in alopecia areata. In each case, RNA was isolated and then reverse transcribed into cDNA as the sequencing template. TCRdb keeps only in-frame clones here, not all; method: immunoSEQ multiplex PCR. The repertoire consists of about 120,000 clones, none detected only once. Sequenced input: lesional skin. All receptors derive from a C3H/HeJ mouse with alopecia areata. The strain is characterized by the MHC haplotype H2-k.

Judged by abundance, this clone is medium-sized (0.01 to 0.1%). Any gene name here is a mouse gene name. Read sequence stops 4 residues before the CDR3 end, and the germline J gene provides the missing end. This chain joins TRBV17 and TRBJ2-1; the match to TRBD1 covers 9 bases. The CDR3 has 15 residues. Germline V gives CDR1 MNHDT, CDR2 YYDKIL. V trimming: 5 bases; J trimming: 1 base; junction bases outside the gene matches: 3. CDR3 DNA, as far as it was read: TGTGCTAGCAGTTCCGGGACAGGGAACTATGCT. This codes for CASSSGTGNYA. The full CDR3 protein is CASSSGTGNYAEQFF.

A note on this clone: Gene names are the mouse ones. Sequencing ends 4 residues short of the CDR3 end; the germline J gene provides the rest. This chain joins TRBV13-3 and TRBJ2-4, with D tentatively TRBD1 (5 bases). V dropped 4 bases and J dropped 0 bases, with 9 bases sitting between them. This CDR3 has 14 residues. Per germline, CDR1 NNHDY and CDR2 SYVADS. CDR3 DNA, as far as it was read: TGTGCCAGCAGTCAGGGAATAAGTCAAAAC. This translates into CASSQGISQN. The complete CDR3 sequence is CASSQGISQNTLYF.

Remarks on this clone: At residue 11, the TCRdb protein and translated DNA are inconsistent; the protein given comes from the DNA. Any gene name here is a mouse gene name. The read gets to within 3 residues of the CDR3 end, and the germline J gene fills in the rest. The V gene is TRBV13-3, the J gene TRBJ1-6, with 8 bases aligning to TRBD1. TRBJ1-6 is given ORF status, its function remaining uncertain. CDR3 length: 14 amino acids. Losses at the gene ends were 5 bases for V and 10 bases for J; bases not matched to a gene: 8. Germline lookup yields CDR1 NNHDY and CDR2 SYVADS. CDR3 DNA, as far as it was read: TGTGCCAGCAGGCAGACAGGGGAGGGGTCGCCC. Translating gives CASRQTGEGSP. The whole CDR3 region reads CASRQTGEGSPLYF.

This clone was detected a few times. Each gene name is a mouse one. The observed sequence ends 4 residues before the CDR3 terminus, with the missing tail filled in from the germline J gene. The V call is TRBV13-1, the J call TRBJ2-7, with D perhaps matching TRBD1 (6 bases). Germline CDR1 is NSHNY and CDR2 is SYGAGN. The CDR3 runs 13 residues. Partial CDR3 DNA: TGTGCCAGCAGTGAAACCGGGACATAT. It translates to CASSETGTY. The complete CDR3 reads CASSETGTYEQYF.

On this clone: The listed genes are named as in mouse. The read terminates 4 residues ahead of where the CDR3 ends, so the germline J gene completes it. The chain couples TRBV13-1 to TRBJ2-7, with 7 bases aligning to TRBD1. Germline V CDR1 and CDR2: NSHNY, SYGAGN. The CDR3 is 14 residues long. Partial CDR3 DNA: TGTGCCAGCAGTGATCCCGACAGGGATTAT. Translated, it gives CASSDPDRDY. The entire CDR3 sequence reads CASSDPDRDYEQYF.

Concerning this clone itself: Mouse gene names apply. The CDR3 end falls 4 residues outside the read, so it is completed with the germline J gene. Other DNA sequences in this sample translate to the same CDR3. The V gene is TRBV13-3, the J gene TRBJ2-5, with 11 bases matching TRBD1. The germline V gene encodes CDR1 NNHDY and CDR2 SYVADS. There are 15 residues in the CDR3. V shed 7 bases, J shed 2 bases, and the junction held 6 bases outside the gene matches. The CDR3 bases that were read are TGTGCCAGCCGGACAGGGGGCGCGGGCCAAGAC. Its protein product is CASRTGGAGQD. The whole CDR3 protein is CASRTGGAGQDTQYF.

This clone was seen only a few times. The gene names here belong to mouse. The read ends 4 residues before the CDR3 terminus; that terminus is restored from the germline J gene. The J gene is TRBJ2-3, the V gene TRBV13-1; 8 nucleotides match TRBD1. The CDR3 runs 16 residues. Germline loops: CDR1 NSHNY, CDR2 SYGAGN. Trimming took 2 bases from V and 0 from J; bases not matched to a gene: 5. The CDR3 loop is CASSDITGGSAETLYF. The part of the CDR3 DNA that was read is TGTGCCAGCAGTGACATCACAGGGGGGAGTGCAGAA.

This clone was counted between two and nine times. The gene names given are mouse names. The observed sequence ends 4 residues before the CDR3 terminus, with the missing tail filled in from the germline J gene. V gene TRBV16 combines with J gene TRBJ2-4, with 12 bases lining up with TRBD2. After removal of 1 base from V and 0 bases from J, the junction contained 2 bases not matched to a gene. The CDR3 has 17 residues. Germline CDR1 SGHSA, CDR2 FRNQAP. The CDR3 sequence is CASSLGDWGESQNTLYF. The covered CDR3 bases are TGTGCAAGCAGCTTAGGGGACTGGGGGGAGAGTCAAAAC.

Turning to this clone: The gene symbols are mouse symbols. Sequencing ends 4 residues short of the CDR3 end; the germline J gene provides the rest. The rearrangement joins TRBV19 to TRBJ2-5; D is unresolved. Germline-derived CDR1 and CDR2 are FNHDT and SITEND (reference sequence). V was shortened by 4 bases and J by 3 bases, with 6 bases between the two germline ends. The CDR3 totals 12 residues. The CDR3 protein is CASSSQQDTQYF. CDR3 bases read: TGTGCCAGCAGTTCCCAGCAAGAC.

This clone came up a few times. Any gene name here is a mouse gene name. The read comes to an end 4 residues before the CDR3 does, leaving the germline J gene to fill in the end. The rearrangement uses TRBV13-3 and TRBJ2-7; 7 bases line up with TRBD1. This CDR3 is built from 13 residues. From germline, CDR1 is NNHDY and CDR2 SYVADS. The part of the CDR3 DNA that was read is TGTGCCAGCAGGGGGACAGAAAAATAT. Protein sequence: CASRGTEKY. The entire CDR3 sequence reads CASRGTEKYEQYF.